Each of the 20 T cell receptor beta chains below was sequenced from the same sample in a study of cytomegalovirus exposure and HLA in healthy donors. PCR employed 60 Vbeta and 13 Jbeta primers. Repertoires were generated with immunoSEQ multiplex PCR, while TCRdb's copy carries only in-frame clones and drops some. The sample consists of about 200,000 clones, approximately 70% of them appearing once. Source material: PBMCs. These receptors all come from a woman aged 25-40 years in good health and CMV-seronegative.

This clone appeared a few times. J is TRBJ2-7 and V is TRBV5-4; the D gene is possibly TRBD1 (6 bases). The V end lost 4 bases, the J end lost 2 bases, and 13 bases lay between the germline ends. CDR3 size: 14 residues. From germline, CDR1 is SGHNT and CDR2 YYREEE (reference sequence). CDR3 nucleotides: TGTGCCAGCAGCGATAACAGGGCCCCCTACGAGCAGTACTTC. It translates to CASSDNRAPYEQYF.

V and J are TRBV5-1 and TRBJ1-1; TRBD1 agrees at 9 bases. V dropped 4 bases and J dropped 3; count of bases not matched to a gene: 7. Germline values: CDR1 SGHRS, CDR2 YFSETQ. The CDR3 totals 15 residues. For the CDR3, the DNA is TGCGCCAGCAGCCTACCGACAGGGGGATACACTGAAGCTTTCTTT. Its protein is CASSLPTGGYTEAFF. Supplemented by reference TRBV5-1 and TRBJ1-1, the full variable domain reads KAGVTQTPRYLIKTRGQQVTLSCSPISGHRSVSWYQQTPGQGLQFLFEYFSETQRNKGNFPGRFSGRQFSNSRSEMNVSTLELGDSALYLCASSLPTGGYTEAFFGQGTRLTVV.

This chain links TRBV19 with TRBJ1-3; possible D gene TRBD1, 5 bases. V lost 7 bases and J 2 bases, leaving 9 bases between the germline ends. This CDR3 region has 13 residues. Germline-derived CDR1 and CDR2 are LNHDA and SQIVND (reference sequence). The CDR3 region has the DNA TGTGCCAGTATTCCAGGGCCTGGAAACACCATATATTTT. Its translation is CASIPGPGNTIYF.

This clone has just a few counts. The chain combines TRBV6-1 with TRBJ2-7; no firm D call. The germline gives CDR1 MNHNS, CDR2 SASEGT. CDR3 size: 11 residues. V was pared by 6 bases and J by 6 bases, with 9 bases between. The CDR3 spells CASRRRREQYF. The CDR3 DNA is TGTGCCAGCAGGAGGCGGCGCGAGCAGTACTTC.

Here the CDR3 DNA reads TGTGCCAGCAGGCCGGACAGGGATTCCTACAATGAGCAGTTCTTC. Protein: CASRPDRDSYNEQFF. The chain is built from TRBV27 and TRBJ2-1, with TRBD1 identical over 8 bases. CDR1 MNHEY and CDR2 SMNVEV come from the germline V gene (reference sequence). The J segment lost 1 base and the V segment lost 6 bases, leaving 5 bases of the junction unmatched. The CDR3 length is 15 residues.

This clone was observed a handful of times. The chain combines TRBV6-5 with TRBJ2-3; D may be TRBD1 (5 bases). This CDR3 is built from 15 residues. Germline V CDR1 and CDR2: MNHEY, SVGAGI. The V end was cut by 6 bases, the J end by 2 bases, with 15 bases between. The CDR3 coding sequence is TGTGCCAGCAGGGGCGGTAGGGGTCACACAGATACGCAGTATTTT. It specifies CASRGGRGHTDTQYF.

The chain couples TRBV5-1 to TRBJ2-3, with 10 bases fitting TRBD2. The CDR3 is made up of 15 amino acids. V lost 2 bases and J lost 4; bases outside the gene matches: 4. Germline-derived CDR1 and CDR2 are SGHRS and YFSETQ. The CDR3 is CASSFSGGTSDTQYF. The CDR3 DNA follows: TGCGCCAGCAGCTTTAGCGGGGGGACTTCAGATACGCAGTATTTT.

V is TRBV7-3 and J is TRBJ2-2; 8 bases line up with TRBD1. V shed 2 bases and J 6 bases; nucleotides not matched to a gene: 8. CDR1 is SGHTA and CDR2 is FQGTGA in the germline V gene. CDR3 length equals 16 residues. CDR3 sequence: CASSLLAGGLSGELFF. As DNA, the CDR3 is TGTGCCAGCAGCTTACTGGCAGGGGGCTTGTCCGGGGAGCTGTTTTTT.

This clone has a handful of counts. V and J are TRBV7-8 and TRBJ2-7, with 7 bases identical to TRBD2. The V gene end was trimmed by 1 base and the J gene end by 2 bases; junction bases not matched to a gene: 5. Germline V gene lookup returns CDR1 SGHVS and CDR2 FQNEAQ. This CDR3 is built from 15 residues. CDR3 bases: TGTGCCAGCAGCTTAGATTGGCGGGAGACCTACGAGCAGTACTTC. Protein: CASSLDWRETYEQYF.

The CDR3 DNA follows: TGTGCCAGCAGCTTTAGCGGGGGGCTGAACACCGGGGAGCTGTTTTTT. This gives the protein CASSFSGGLNTGELFF. The V call is TRBV5-4, the J call TRBJ2-2, with 10 bases aligning to TRBD2. The germline gives CDR1 SGHNT, CDR2 YYREEE (reference sequence). Trimming removed 2 bases from V and 1 base from J; junction bases left unmatched: 2. CDR3 size: 16 residues.

The sample holds a few counts of this clone. The chain recombines TRBV4-1 with TRBJ1-1; tentative D call: TRBD1 (6 bases). This CDR3 spans 15 amino acids. The V end was cut by 3 bases, the J end by 2 bases, with 13 bases between. CDR1 MGHRA and CDR2 YSYEKL come from the germline V gene. As DNA, the CDR3 is TGCGCCAGCAGCCACCCGACAGGCTCTAACACTGAAGCTTTCTTT. Translation: CASSHPTGSNTEAFF.

V gene TRBV5-1 combines with J gene TRBJ2-5; 10 nucleotides line up with TRBD1. The junction had 10 bases not matched to a gene; V was cut back by 0 bases and J by 5 bases. This CDR3 spans 17 amino acids. Germline V gives CDR1 SGHRS, CDR2 YFSETQ. CDR3 sequence: CASSLGSGTGAGETQYF. CDR3 bases: TGCGCCAGCAGCTTGGGATCCGGGACAGGGGCAGGGGAGACCCAGTACTTC.

This CDR3 is CASSFQGNTEAFF. The CDR3 nucleotides are TGTGCCAGCAGCTTCCAGGGGAACACTGAAGCTTTCTTT. This chain links TRBV11-3 with TRBJ1-1, with a weak D call TRBD1 (5 bases). This CDR3 region has 13 residues. Per germline, CDR1 SGHNT and CDR2 YENEEA. Trimming cost V 3 bases and J 1 base, with 6 bases left between them.

A few counts support this clone. The chain has TRBV27 and TRBJ1-1; unclear D gene. Germline assignment: CDR1 MNHEY and CDR2 SMNVEV (reference sequence). The CDR3 is 13 amino acids. Trimming took 1 base from V and 11 from J, leaving 14 bases between them. The CDR3 sequence is CASSLFFEGFAFF. Here the CDR3 DNA reads TGTGCCAGCAGTTTATTTTTTGAGGGTTTTGCTTTCTTT.

V usage is TRBV18 and J usage is TRBJ1-1; the match to TRBD1 covers 10 bases. V dropped 3 bases and J dropped 5; count of bases not matched to a gene: 12. CDR1 is KGHSH, CDR2 LQKENI, per germline. The CDR3 covers 17 residues. The CDR3 sequence is CASSPDRGRLLRTEAFF. DNA for the CDR3: TGTGCCAGCTCACCCGACAGGGGGCGGTTATTACGGACTGAAGCTTTCTTT.

This clone was detected once. J is TRBJ2-5 and V is TRBV19; the match to TRBD1 covers 8 bases. CDR1 and CDR2 from the germline V gene are LNHDA and SQIVND (reference sequence). V gave up 3 bases and J gave up 5 bases; unmatched junction bases: 8. The CDR3 is made up of 15 amino acids. The CDR3 loop reads CASSIARTGWETQYF. In nucleotides, the CDR3 is TGTGCCAGTAGTATTGCGCGGACAGGGTGGGAGACCCAGTACTTC.

The chain combines TRBV27 with TRBJ2-7, with 10 bases aligning to TRBD2. The CDR3 has 14 amino acids. Trimming removed 9 bases from V and 4 bases from J; junction bases left unmatched: 9. In germline, CDR1 is MNHEY, CDR2 SMNVEV (reference sequence). The CDR3 coding sequence is TGTGCCAGTGGCAGCGGGGGGGAGGGATACGAGCAGTACTTC. Translated: CASGSGGEGYEQYF.

The rearrangement joins TRBV18 to TRBJ2-1; tentative D call: TRBD2 (5 bases). V was pared by 1 base and J by 12 bases, with 13 bases between. The germline gives CDR1 KGHSH, CDR2 LQKENI. There are 13 residues in the CDR3. CDR3 protein: CASSPRPGERQFF. The CDR3 nucleotides read TGTGCCAGCTCACCACGGCCCGGGGAGCGGCAGTTCTTC.

This chain joins TRBV5-6 and TRBJ2-5; TRBD2 might be the D (6 bases). Germline assignment: CDR1 SGHDT and CDR2 YYEEEE. Trimming shortened V by 4 bases and J by 1 base, and 11 bases separated the two germline ends. The CDR3 contains 14 residues. CDR3 loop: CASSRRGPQETQYF. CDR3 DNA: TGTGCCAGCAGCCGGAGGGGCCCCCAAGAGACCCAGTACTTC.

The chain has TRBV19 and TRBJ1-2; D remains ambiguous. The ends were cut back, 4 bases at V and 0 bases at J, with 15 bases in the middle. Germline CDR1 LNHDA, CDR2 SQIVND (reference sequence). The CDR3 totals 16 residues. The DNA of the CDR3 is TGTGCCAGTAGTACTAAATTACGGGAAGCTAACTATGGCTACACCTTC. It specifies CASSTKLREANYGYTF. Together with reference TRBV19 and TRBJ1-2, the CDR3 gives the full variable domain: DGGITQSPKYLFRKEGQNVTLSCEQNLNHDAMYWYRQDPGQGLRLIYYSQIVNDFQKGDIAEGYSVSREKKESFPLTVTSAQKNPTAFYLCASSTKLREANYGYTFGSGTRLTVV.